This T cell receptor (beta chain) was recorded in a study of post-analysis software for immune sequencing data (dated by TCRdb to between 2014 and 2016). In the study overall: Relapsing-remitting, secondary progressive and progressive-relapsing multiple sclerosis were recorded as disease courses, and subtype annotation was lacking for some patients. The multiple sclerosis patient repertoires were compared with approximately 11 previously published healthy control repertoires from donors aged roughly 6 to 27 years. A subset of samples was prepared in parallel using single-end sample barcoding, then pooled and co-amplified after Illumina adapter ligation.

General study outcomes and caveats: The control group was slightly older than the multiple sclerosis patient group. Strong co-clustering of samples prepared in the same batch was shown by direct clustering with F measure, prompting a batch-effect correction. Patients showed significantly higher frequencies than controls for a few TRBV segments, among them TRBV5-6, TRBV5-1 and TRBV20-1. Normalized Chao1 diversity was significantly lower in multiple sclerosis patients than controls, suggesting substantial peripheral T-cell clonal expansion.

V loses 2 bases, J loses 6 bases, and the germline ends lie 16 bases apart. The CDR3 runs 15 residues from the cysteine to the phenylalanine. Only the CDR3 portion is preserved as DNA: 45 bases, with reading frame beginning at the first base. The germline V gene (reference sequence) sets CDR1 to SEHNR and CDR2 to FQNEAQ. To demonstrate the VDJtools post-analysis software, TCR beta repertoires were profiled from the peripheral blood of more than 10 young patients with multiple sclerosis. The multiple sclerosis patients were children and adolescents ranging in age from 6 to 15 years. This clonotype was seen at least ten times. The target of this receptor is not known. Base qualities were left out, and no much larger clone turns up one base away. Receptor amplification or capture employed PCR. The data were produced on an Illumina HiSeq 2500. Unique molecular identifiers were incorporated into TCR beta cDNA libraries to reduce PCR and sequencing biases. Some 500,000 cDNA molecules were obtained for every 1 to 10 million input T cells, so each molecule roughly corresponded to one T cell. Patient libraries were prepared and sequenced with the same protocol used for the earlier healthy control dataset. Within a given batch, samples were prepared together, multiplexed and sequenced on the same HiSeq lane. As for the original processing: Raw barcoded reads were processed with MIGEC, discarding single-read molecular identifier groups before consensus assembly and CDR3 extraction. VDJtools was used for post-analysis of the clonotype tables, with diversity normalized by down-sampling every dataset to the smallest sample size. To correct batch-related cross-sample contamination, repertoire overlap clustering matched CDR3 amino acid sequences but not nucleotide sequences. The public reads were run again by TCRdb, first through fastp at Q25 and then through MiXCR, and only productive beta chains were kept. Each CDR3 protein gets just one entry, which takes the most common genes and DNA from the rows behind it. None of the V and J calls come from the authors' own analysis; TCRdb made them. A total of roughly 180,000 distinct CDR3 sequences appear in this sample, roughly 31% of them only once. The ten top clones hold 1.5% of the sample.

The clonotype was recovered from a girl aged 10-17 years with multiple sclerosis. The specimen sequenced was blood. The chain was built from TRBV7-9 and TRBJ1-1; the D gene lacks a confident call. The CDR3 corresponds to CASSLSYRGSAEAFF. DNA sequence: TGTGCCAGCAGCTTATCTTACCGGGGTTCGGCTGAAGCTTTCTTT.